Sequencing of this T cell receptor (beta chain) was carried out in a study of Ad26.COV2.S vaccination and SARS-CoV-2 variants. Study-wide background: Enrollment placed the donor in the COV1001 Ad26.COV2.S trial arm. Recipients of Ad26.COV2.S got it intramuscularly, once or twice 56 days apart.

Study observations and caveats: Vaccine and placebo recipients had similar non-spike TCR breadth.

CDR1 is SGHVS, CDR2 FNYEAQ, per germline. The V gene lost 6 bases and the J gene lost 0 bases, with 18 bases spanning the gap. The CDR3 contains 17 residues. Concerning this clone: What it binds is not known.

Stated treatment: around 19 received Ad26.COV2.S at low or high dose, single or two shots; several received placebo; per-sample allocation not given. Specimen acquisition occurred on day 63 following the initial vaccine or placebo injection. Data came from immunoSEQ multiplex PCR; TCRdb stores just in-frame clones and leaves some out. The table has hundreds of thousands of clones, 83% seen once. The gene calls are TRBV7-6 and TRBJ2-1; no firm D call. The clonotype originates from a person between 18 and 65 years old who received the Ad26.COV2.S COVID-19 vaccine or a placebo. Material: peripheral blood, obtained in a trial of Ad26.COV2.S vaccine versus placebo. CDR3 residues: CASSQGLGESSYNEQFF. The CDR3 DNA follows: TGTGCCAGCAGTCAAGGGTTGGGTGAGAGCTCCTACAATGAGCAGTTCTTC. Together with reference TRBV7-6 and TRBJ2-1, the CDR3 gives the full variable domain: GAGVSQSPRYKVTKRGQDVALRCDPISGHVSLYWYRQALGQGPEFLTYFNYEAQQDKSGLPNDRFSAERPEGSISTLTIQRTEQRDSAMYRCASSQGLGESSYNEQFFGPGTRLTVL.